This T cell receptor (beta chain) derives from a study of cytomegalovirus exposure and HLA in healthy donors. The CDR3 totals 15 residues. In germline, CDR1 is SGHRS, CDR2 YFSETQ. After removal of 3 bases from V and 4 bases from J, the junction contained 2 bases not matched to a gene. To note about this clone: Its antigen is currently unknown.

Regarding the study as a whole: Reported results showed that the classifier diagnosed cytomegalovirus status with high specificity and sensitivity.

With 60 Vbeta and 13 Jbeta primers, the PCR was carried out. Clones were sequenced by immunoSEQ multiplex PCR, and TCRdb holds only the in-frame ones, with some missing. This sample contains about 140,000 clones. There were likely unrecorded immune exposures, though donors were nominally healthy when sampled. What was sequenced was PBMCs. The receptor's source is a young woman in good health and CMV-seronegative. This sequence joins TRBV5-1 and TRBJ2-5; 14 bases align to TRBD2. This CDR3 is CASSYGLAGGETQYF. CDR3 nucleotide sequence: TGCGCCAGCAGCTACGGACTAGCGGGAGGAGAGACCCAGTACTTC.